This T cell receptor (beta chain) was found in a study of cytomegalovirus exposure and HLA in healthy donors. Background on the study: From donors who were HLA-typed, an early data release held 80 million or so unique TCRs.

Whole-study findings and limits: Later analysis revealed greater clonal expansion in HLA-associated TCR beta chains than in equally common others.

Germline V lookup: CDR1 SQVTM, CDR2 ANQGSEA. The CDR3 has 12 residues. V was clipped by 4 bases and J by 3 bases, with 10 bases between them. With 60 Vbeta and 13 Jbeta primers, the PCR was carried out. As handled by the study authors: Later work found 65 million to 85 million unique TCR beta chains, with roughly 11 million shared. TCRdb keeps only in-frame clones here, not all; method: immunoSEQ multiplex PCR. V and J calls and clone size are given by that table; D and trimming were obtained from the DNA. The data contain 85,000 to 100,000 clones, roughly four fifths of them seen just once; the ten biggest clones take up over 5%. As for this clone: The target antigen is unknown.

The TCR sequence derives from a woman aged 18-30 years in good health and CMV-seropositive. The chain joins TRBV29-1 to TRBJ2-7; D remains unclear. The sequenced material came from PBMCs. CDR3 sequence reads: CSVGERGYEQYF. The CDR3 nucleotides are TGCAGCGTTGGCGAGAGAGGCTACGAGCAGTACTTC.